This T cell receptor beta chain was found in a study of tumor-infiltrating lymphocytes in primary liver carcinoma. Study context: Through surgical resection, the patients' primary liver carcinoma was treated. Roughly 3.5 to 8 million productive TCRbeta reads were obtained per sample, with similar numbers across tissue types.

This clonotype was observed at least ten times. Its specificity is not known. Findings and caveats of the study: Pairs of tumor regions overlapped more than tumor-adjacent and tumor-blood pairs did.

The template, roughly 550 ng total RNA, yielded TCR beta cDNA made with a constant-region primer. For TCR beta, libraries were produced by three nested multiplex PCR rounds using slightly modified ARM-PCR. A C-beta reverse primer and TRBV1-TRBV30 forward primers served in each of the first two PCR rounds, at about 10 cycles apiece. TCRdb analysed the multiplex PCR reads with MiXCR anew, one entry per CDR3 protein. This table holds some 200,000 distinct CDR3 sequences, roughly 61% found once. V shed 6 bases, J shed 2 bases, and the junction held 7 bases outside the gene matches. The germline gives CDR1 MNHEY, CDR2 SVGEGT. The CDR3 runs to 16 residues. Germline DNA was also extracted, and blood RNA was taken from unsorted whole blood.

Sequences were obtained from peripheral blood. This TCR derives from a woman aged 55 to 70 with primary liver carcinoma and hepatitis B virus infection. The genes are TRBV6-2 or TRBV6-3 and TRBJ2-3; 11 bases are shared with TRBD2. The CDR3 protein is CASSYGTSGPTDTQYF. The CDR3 DNA reads as TGTGCCAGCAGCTATGGGACTAGCGGACCCACAGATACGCAGTATTTT.